The 21 T cell receptor beta chains presented below share a single source sample, sequenced in a study of Graves' ophthalmopathy and Graves' hyperthyroidism. RNA transcripts yielded amplified TCR beta CDR3 regions. RT-PCR with HTBI primers came first, then second-round multiplex PCR. MiXCR, run by TCRdb on the multiplex PCR reads, gives a single entry per CDR3 protein. The top ten clones hold 8.5% to 14% of a sample with 1 million to 1.3 million distinct CDR3 sequences, 35% to 40% of them seen once. Sequencing used peripheral blood or thyroid tissue (not recorded which). Every receptor here comes from an adult man with Graves' hyperthyroidism.

The table lists this clonotype with many counts. The gene calls are TRBV7-6 and TRBJ2-7; D gene ambiguous. V lost 2 bases, J lost 5 bases, and 16 bases lay in between. The germline CDR1 and CDR2 sequences are SGHVS and FNYEAQ. This CDR3 comprises 15 residues. The CDR3 spells CASSLSGQAWDEQYF. As DNA, the CDR3 is TGTGCCAGCAGCTTATCTGGGCAGGCTTGGGACGAGCAGTACTTC. Supplemented by reference TRBV7-6 and TRBJ2-7, the full variable domain reads GAGVSQSPRYKVTKRGQDVALRCDPISGHVSLYWYRQALGQGPEFLTYFNYEAQQDKSGLPNDRFSAERPEGSISTLTIQRTEQRDSAMYRCASSLSGQAWDEQYFGPGTRLTVT.

On this clonotype: The junction and the germline gene differ at one end; a read error may be behind it. The chain has TRBV7-9 and TRBJ2-2; D gene unclear. In germline, CDR1 is SEHNR, CDR2 FQNEAQ (reference sequence). The CDR3 spans 14 residues. As DNA, the CDR3 is TGCGCCAGCAGTCTAAACTCGACCACCGGGGAGCTGTTTTTT. This gives the protein CASSLNSTTGELFF.

The CDR3 bases are TGCGCCAGCAGTCTTCTCCGGACTAGCGGGATTGGCTACGAGCAGTACTTC. Translation gives CASSLLRTSGIGYEQYF. The V gene is TRBV10-2, the J gene TRBJ2-7; 12 nucleotides agree with TRBD2. The CDR3 runs 17 residues. V lost 5 bases to trimming and J lost 3 bases; unmatched junction nucleotides: 11. CDR1 is WSHSY, CDR2 SAAADI, per germline.

This clonotype was seen ten or more times. The genes are TRBV20-1 and TRBJ1-2, with 8 bases aligning to TRBD1. The CDR3 spans 14 residues. The V and J ends lost 8 bases and 8 bases, in that order; junction bases with no gene match: 16. Germline V gives CDR1 DFQATT, CDR2 SNEGSKA (reference sequence). The CDR3: CSFNDRGQRRGYTF. The CDR3 region has the DNA TGCAGTTTCAACGACAGGGGACAACGCCGCGGCTACACCTTC.

The J gene is TRBJ2-7, the V gene TRBV7-3; 14 nucleotides agree with TRBD2. V dropped 0 bases and J dropped 3; count of bases not matched to a gene: 1. Germline CDR1 reads SGHTA; CDR2 reads FQGTGA. The CDR3 contains 16 residues. CDR3 in amino acids: CASSLTGTSGSYEQYF. The CDR3 nucleotides are TGTGCCAGCAGCTTAACGGGGACTAGCGGGAGCTACGAGCAGTACTTC.

This clonotype was picked up a small number of times. V is TRBV4-3 and J is TRBJ2-6; no definite D call. V lost 0 bases and J 1 base, leaving 7 bases between the germline ends. The CDR3 has 16 residues. CDR1 is LGHNA and CDR2 is YSLEER in the germline V gene. The CDR3 region has the DNA TGCGCCAGCAGCCAAGATAGGGCTTCTGGGGCCAACGTCCTGACTTTC. Its translation: CASSQDRASGANVLTF.

The V gene is TRBV11-2, the J gene TRBJ1-5, with no clear D. Germline CDR1 and CDR2: SGHAT and FQNNGV. This CDR3 region has 13 residues. V was clipped by 0 bases and J by 7 bases, with 7 bases between them. In DNA, the CDR3 is TGTGCCAGCAGCTTAGAGGGCGAGCAGCCCCAGCATTTT. This translates into CASSLEGEQPQHF.

This clonotype has more than one count but fewer than ten. This chain connects TRBV5-1 to TRBJ1-6; D remains ambiguous. CDR1 and CDR2 (germline): SGHRS, YFSETQ. Between the trimmed V and J ends, which lost 2 bases and 4 bases, there was a span of 10 bases. The CDR3 spans 15 residues. The CDR3: CASSFVDRYNSPLHF. CDR3 coding DNA: TGCGCCAGCAGCTTCGTGGACCGGTATAATTCACCCCTCCACTTT.

The chain combines TRBV29-1 with TRBJ2-7, with D perhaps matching TRBD1 or TRBD2 (7 bases each). Per germline, CDR1 SQVTM and CDR2 ANQGSEA. There are 14 residues in the CDR3. Trimming shortened V by 6 bases and J by 3 bases, and 18 bases separated the two germline ends. CDR3: CSVTTGRADYEQYF. The DNA for the CDR3 is TGCAGCGTAACGACAGGGAGGGCCGACTACGAGCAGTACTTC.

The V and J genes are TRBV3-1 and TRBJ1-4, with 7 bases fitting TRBD1. Germline V CDR1 and CDR2: LGHDT, YNNKEL (reference sequence). The CDR3 loop spans 14 amino acids. The J segment lost 6 bases and the V segment lost 4 bases, leaving 5 bases of the junction unmatched. CDR3 sequence reads: CASSPLGTDEKLFF. As DNA, the CDR3 is TGTGCCAGCAGCCCGCTGGGGACAGATGAAAAACTGTTTTTT.

This clonotype was seen a handful of times. No DNA is shown, since the ends of the CDR3 on it are uncertain; the CDR3 is the one TCRdb lists. CDR3 region: CAISETDNWNEQFFGPGLPTGYTF. The rearrangement links TRBV10-3 to TRBJ1-2; the table calls TRBD1, which could not be checked here. The V gene's germline CDR1 is ENHRY and CDR2 SYGVKD. Termini included, the CDR3 measures 24 amino acids.

This chain connects TRBV6-5 to TRBJ1-1, with a tentative D call TRBD1 (6 bases). The V gene lost 6 bases and the J gene lost 0 bases, with 20 bases spanning the gap. The CDR3 is 17 amino acids. Germline V lookup: CDR1 MNHEY, CDR2 SVGAGI. The CDR3 DNA sequence: TGTGCCAGCAGCCTCATGGGGGACAATCGGGTGAACACTGAAGCTTTCTTT. Translated: CASSLMGDNRVNTEAFF.

The chain links TRBV29-1 to TRBJ2-2, with 8 bases identical to TRBD1. The CDR3 consists of 15 residues. Germline V gives CDR1 SQVTM, CDR2 ANQGSEA. Unmatched junction bases numbered 7, after V lost 3 bases and J lost 4 bases. The CDR3: CSVDRQGLGTGELFF. The CDR3 region has the DNA TGCAGCGTTGATCGACAGGGGTTGGGCACCGGGGAGCTGTTTTTT.

Many counts were recorded for this clonotype. The V call is TRBV7-2, the J call TRBJ1-2; D is uncertain. Germline CDR1 SGHTA, CDR2 FQGNSA. V lost 2 bases to trimming and J lost 4 bases, with 17 bases between them. The CDR3 covers 16 residues. The CDR3 loop is CASSLNFKEGSYGYTF. The CDR3 region has the DNA TGTGCCAGCAGCTTAAACTTTAAGGAGGGCTCCTATGGCTACACCTTC.

This clonotype showed up many times. The chain employs TRBV29-1 and TRBJ1-1; D is unclear. There are 14 residues in the CDR3. Germline values: CDR1 SQVTM, CDR2 ANQGSEA. Trimming took 0 bases from V and 1 from J, leaving 9 bases between them. The DNA for the CDR3 is TGCAGCGTTGAAGAATGGGGAGGGAACACTGAAGCTTTCTTT. Translation gives CSVEEWGGNTEAFF.

This clonotype occurred many times. J is TRBJ2-2 and V is TRBV10-1; unclear D gene. The CDR3 has 13 residues. Trimming cost V 6 bases and J 6 bases, with 11 bases left between them. Germline lookup yields CDR1 WNHNN and CDR2 SYGVQD (reference sequence). CDR3 coding DNA: TGCGCCAGCAGCGGTAGTCTGGCCGGGGAGCTGTTTTTT. The encoded protein is CASSGSLAGELFF.

This clonotype has just a few counts. CDR3 amino acids: CASSRTAGQGSSGYTF. The CDR3 bases are TGCGCCAGCAGCCGGACCGCGGGACAGGGGTCATCCGGCTACACCTTC. This chain links TRBV5-1 with TRBJ1-2; 10 bases match TRBD1. CDR3 length: 16 residues. Germline values: CDR1 SGHRS, CDR2 YFSETQ. Trimming cost V 4 bases and J 8 bases; bases outside gene matches: 14.

This clonotype is a singleton in its sample. A read error may explain this, as a much larger clone is one base away. This chain's CDR3 is CSPRHRETQYF. CDR3 DNA sequence: TGCAGTCCTCGCCACCGAGAGACCCAGTACTTC. The J gene is TRBJ2-5, the V gene TRBV20-1; D unresolved. V was shortened by 8 bases and J by 4 bases, with 11 bases between the two germline ends. The CDR3 is made up of 11 amino acids. Germline lookup yields CDR1 DFQATT and CDR2 SNEGSKA (reference sequence).

This clonotype was counted a few times. V gene TRBV4-3 combines with J gene TRBJ2-7; no definite D call. The CDR3 has 15 residues. Trimming removed 4 bases from V and 3 bases from J, with 16 bases in between. Germline CDR1 reads LGHNA; CDR2 reads YSLEER. CDR3 DNA: TGCGCCAGCAGCCCACGATACGGTGGAAACTACGAGCAGTACTTC. It encodes CASSPRYGGNYEQYF.

Comments on this clonotype: This may be a read error, as it is one base from a much larger clone. This chain connects TRBV7-6 to TRBJ1-1; the match to TRBD1 covers 7 bases. The CDR3 runs to 16 residues. V shed 5 bases and J 5 bases; nucleotides not matched to a gene: 14. The germline V gene has CDR1 SGHVS and CDR2 FNYEAQ. The CDR3 loop is CASSPPQGGTGTEAFF. The CDR3 region has the DNA TGTGCCAGCAGCCCCCCGCAGGGGGGGACGGGGACTGAAGCTTTCTTT.

This chain connects TRBV20-1 to TRBJ1-1; no definite D call. CDR1 is DFQATT and CDR2 is SNEGSKA in the germline V gene (reference sequence). There are 12 residues in the CDR3. Trimming removed 3 bases at V and 4 bases at J, with 9 bases between. CDR3 amino acids: CSASRTRTEAFF. In DNA form, the CDR3 reads TGCAGTGCTAGCCGGACCCGCACTGAAGCTTTCTTT.